A selection of T cell receptor beta chains follows, all from one sample in a study of CD8 T cells in Susac syndrome. MiXCR, run by TCRdb on the immunoSEQ multiplex PCR reads, gives a single entry per CDR3 protein. The sample lists over 150,000 distinct CDR3 sequences, roughly 95% occurring once. The specimen sequenced was CD4+ T cells from PBMCs. The receptors originated from a human donor with Susac syndrome. Both conserved end residues are part of each CDR3. The D gene is left open where the match is weak. Clone sizes are given selectively: once, few, many, or a class where the clone is expanded.

d_call	v_call	clone_size	j_call	cdr3_nt	cdr3_aa
NA	TRBV28	NA	TRBJ2-1	TGTGCCAGCAGTTTGCCAAGTGGTGAGCAGTTCTTC	CASSLPSGEQFF
NA	TRBV30	NA	TRBJ1-3	TGTGCCTGGAGTGTCGGGAGCTCTGGAAACACCATATATTTT	CAWSVGSSGNTIYF
TRBD1	TRBV3-1	NA	TRBJ2-1	TGTGCCAGCAGCCAAGATCAGGGGGTTTGGGAGCAGTTCTTC	CASSQDQGVWEQFF
NA	TRBV30	NA	TRBJ1-1	TGTGCCTGGAGTGTTTTCGGGGGGCGGACTGAAGCTTTCTTT	CAWSVFGGRTEAFF
NA	TRBV7-2	NA	TRBJ2-7	TGTGCCAGCAGCCCCCTCGGGCCTCCACCCGGTGAGCAGTACTTC	CASSPLGPPPGEQYF
TRBD1	TRBV2	NA	TRBJ2-3	TGTGCCAGCAGTGAAGCGGAAGGGGGCCGAGATACGCAGTATTTT	CASSEAEGGRDTQYF
NA	TRBV20-1	NA	TRBJ1-1	TGCAGTGCTAAGAGTGGAACTGAAGCTTTCTTT	CSAKSGTEAFF
NA	TRBV29-1	NA	TRBJ2-7	TGCAGCGTTGAATTTCCGTCGGGGGCGAGATACGAGCAGTACTTC	CSVEFPSGARYEQYF
NA	TRBV7-9	NA	TRBJ2-5	TGTGCCAGCAGCGGGGGTGGAGAGACCCAGTACTTC	CASSGGGETQYF
TRBD2	TRBV24-1	NA	TRBJ2-1	TGTGCCACCAGTCAACTAGCGGGGGGTAAGCAGTTCTTC	CATSQLAGGKQFF
NA	TRBV7-9	NA	TRBJ2-5	TGTGCCAGCAGCTTAGGACCCAGGACCCAGTACTTC	CASSLGPRTQYF
NA	TRBV7-3	few	TRBJ1-5	TGTGCCAGCAGTCCAGACAGAGATCAGCCCCAGCATTTT	CASSPDRDQPQHF